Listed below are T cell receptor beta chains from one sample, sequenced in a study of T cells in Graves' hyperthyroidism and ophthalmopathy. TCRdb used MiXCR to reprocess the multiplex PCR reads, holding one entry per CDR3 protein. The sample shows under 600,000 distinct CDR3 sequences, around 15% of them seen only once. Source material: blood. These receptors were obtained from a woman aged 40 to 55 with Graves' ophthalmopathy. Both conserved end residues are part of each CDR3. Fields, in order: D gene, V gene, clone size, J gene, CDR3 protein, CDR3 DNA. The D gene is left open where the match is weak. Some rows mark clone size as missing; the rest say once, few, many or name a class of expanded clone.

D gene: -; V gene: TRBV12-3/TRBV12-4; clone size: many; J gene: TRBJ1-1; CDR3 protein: CASKLQGWNTEAFF; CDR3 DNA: TGTGCCAGCAAGTTGCAGGGGTGGAACACTGAAGCTTTCTTT
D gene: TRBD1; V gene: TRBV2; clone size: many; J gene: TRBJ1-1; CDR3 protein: CASREGTVNTEAFF; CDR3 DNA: TGTGCCAGCAGGGAAGGGACAGTGAACACTGAAGCTTTCTTT
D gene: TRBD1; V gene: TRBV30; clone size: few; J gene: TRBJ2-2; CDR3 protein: CAWRRTGVRTGELFF; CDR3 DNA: TGTGCCTGGAGAAGGACAGGGGTCAGAACCGGGGAGCTGTTTTTT
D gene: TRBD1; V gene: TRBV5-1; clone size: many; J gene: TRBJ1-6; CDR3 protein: CASSLGQGARDSPLHF; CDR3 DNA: TGCGCCAGCAGCTTGGGGCAGGGGGCAAGGGACTCACCCCTCCACTTT
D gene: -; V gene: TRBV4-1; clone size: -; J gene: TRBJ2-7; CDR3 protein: CASSQTYQGSEQYF; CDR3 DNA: TGCGCCAGCAGCCAAACCTATCAGGGGAGCGAGCAGTACTTC
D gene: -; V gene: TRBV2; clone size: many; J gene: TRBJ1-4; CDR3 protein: CASSVKSTNEKLFF; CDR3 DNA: TGTGCCAGCAGCGTAAAATCAACTAATGAAAAACTGTTTTTT
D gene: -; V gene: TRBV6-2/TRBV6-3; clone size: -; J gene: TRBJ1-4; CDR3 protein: CASSYSTGAIEKLFF; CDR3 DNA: TGTGCCAGCAGTTACTCTACGGGGGCGATTGAAAAACTGTTTTTT
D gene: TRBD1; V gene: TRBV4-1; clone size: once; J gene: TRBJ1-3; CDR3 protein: CASSQGIRDREPSSGNTIYF; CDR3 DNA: TGCGCCAGCAGCCAAGGTATTAGGGACAGGGAGCCAAGTTCTGGAAACACCATATATTTT
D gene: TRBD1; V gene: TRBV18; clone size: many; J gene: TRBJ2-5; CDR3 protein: CASSPGTGQETQYF; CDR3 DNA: TGTGCCAGCAGCCCAGGGACAGGACAAGAGACCCAGTACTTC
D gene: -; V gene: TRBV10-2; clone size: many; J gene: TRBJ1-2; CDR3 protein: CASSEGLNYGYTF; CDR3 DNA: TGCGCCAGCAGTGAGGGCCTTAACTATGGCTACACCTTC
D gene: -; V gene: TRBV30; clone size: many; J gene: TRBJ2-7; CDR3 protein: CAWRLRDFGGEQYF; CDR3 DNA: TGTGCCTGGAGGCTGCGGGATTTTGGAGGCGAGCAGTACTTC
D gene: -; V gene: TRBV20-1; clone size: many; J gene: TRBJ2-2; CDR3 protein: CSARVGTGELFF; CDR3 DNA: TGCAGTGCTAGAGTTGGAACCGGGGAGCTGTTTTTT
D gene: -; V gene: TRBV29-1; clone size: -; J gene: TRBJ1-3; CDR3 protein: CSVERDNSGNTIYF; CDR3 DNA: TGCAGCGTTGAACGTGACAACTCTGGAAACACCATATATTTT
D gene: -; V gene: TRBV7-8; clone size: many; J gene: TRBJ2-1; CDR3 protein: CASTWEAAYNEQFF; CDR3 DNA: TGTGCCAGCACCTGGGAGGCGGCCTACAATGAGCAGTTCTTC
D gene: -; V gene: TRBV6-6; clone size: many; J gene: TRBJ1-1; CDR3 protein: CASSYLPRLDTEAFF; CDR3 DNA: TGTGCCAGCAGTTACTTACCCAGGCTGGACACTGAAGCTTTCTTT
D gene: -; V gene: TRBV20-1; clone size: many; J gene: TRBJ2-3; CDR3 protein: CSAITFNYRDTQYF; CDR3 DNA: TGCAGTGCTATCACTTTTAATTACAGGGATACGCAGTATTTT
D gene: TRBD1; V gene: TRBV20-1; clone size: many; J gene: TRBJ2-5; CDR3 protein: CSAIPGTGGPSLETQYF; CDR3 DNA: TGCAGTGCCATACCGGGGACAGGGGGTCCTAGCCTAGAGACCCAGTACTTC
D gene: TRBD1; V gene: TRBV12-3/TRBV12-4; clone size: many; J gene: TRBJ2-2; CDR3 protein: CASTNLRWDRTGELFF; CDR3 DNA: TGTGCCAGCACCAATCTTAGGTGGGACAGGACCGGGGAGCTGTTTTTT
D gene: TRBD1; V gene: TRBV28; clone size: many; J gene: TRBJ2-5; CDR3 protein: CASSRAGGTETQYF; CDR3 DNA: TGTGCCAGCTCAAGGGCAGGGGGCACGGAGACCCAGTACTTC
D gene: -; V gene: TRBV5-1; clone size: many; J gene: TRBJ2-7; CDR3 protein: CASSHTGTQPYEQYF; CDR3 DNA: TGCGCCAGCAGCCATACGGGGACTCAACCTTACGAGCAGTACTTC
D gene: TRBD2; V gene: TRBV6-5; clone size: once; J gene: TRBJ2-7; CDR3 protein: CASSCEAGGPREQYF; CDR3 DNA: TGCGCCAGCAGTTGCGAAGCGGGGGGCCCCCGAGAGCAGTACTTC
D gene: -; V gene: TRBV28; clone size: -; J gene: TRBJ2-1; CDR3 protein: CASSFVEWGNEQFF; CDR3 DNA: TGTGCCAGCAGTTTTGTGGAGTGGGGAAATGAGCAGTTCTTC
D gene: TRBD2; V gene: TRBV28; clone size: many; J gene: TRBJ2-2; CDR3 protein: CASSSGTSGRVHTGELFF; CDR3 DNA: TGTGCCAGCAGTAGCGGGACTAGCGGGAGGGTGCACACCGGGGAGCTGTTTTTT
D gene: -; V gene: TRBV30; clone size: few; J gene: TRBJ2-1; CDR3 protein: CAWSTQAASAKFF; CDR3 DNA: TGTGCCTGGAGTACTCAGGCGGCATCCGCTAAGTTCTTC
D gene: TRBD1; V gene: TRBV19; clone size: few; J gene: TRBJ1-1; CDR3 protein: CASRQIPGQGADTEAFF; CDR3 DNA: TGTGCCAGTAGGCAAATTCCGGGACAGGGGGCAGACACTGAAGCTTTCTTT
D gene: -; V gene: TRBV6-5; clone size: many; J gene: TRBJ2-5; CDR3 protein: CASSYSGAEEETQYF; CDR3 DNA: TGTGCCAGCAGTTACTCAGGGGCCGAGGAGGAGACCCAGTACTTC
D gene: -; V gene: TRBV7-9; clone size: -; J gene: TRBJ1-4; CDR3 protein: CASSSDSTPATNEKLFF; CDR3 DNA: TGTGCCAGCAGCTCCGACAGTACGCCTGCAACTAATGAAAAACTGTTTTTT
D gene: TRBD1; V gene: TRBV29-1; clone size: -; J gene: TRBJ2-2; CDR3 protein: CSAGTGYTGELFF; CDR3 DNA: TGCAGCGCTGGGACAGGGTACACCGGGGAGCTGTTTTTT
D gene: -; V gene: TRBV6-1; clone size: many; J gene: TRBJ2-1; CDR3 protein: CASSEAGRSYNEQFF; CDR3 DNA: TGTGCCAGCAGTGAAGCGGGGCGATCCTACAATGAGCAGTTCTTC
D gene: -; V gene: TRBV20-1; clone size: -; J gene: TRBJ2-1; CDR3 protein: CSARAGLINEQFF; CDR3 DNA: TGCAGTGCTAGAGCTGGACTGATCAATGAGCAGTTCTTC
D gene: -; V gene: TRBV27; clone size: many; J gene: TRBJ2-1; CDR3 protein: CASTMYNEQFF; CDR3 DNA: TGTGCCAGCACTATGTACAATGAGCAGTTCTTC
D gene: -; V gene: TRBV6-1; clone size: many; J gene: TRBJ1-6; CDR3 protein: CASSEVGREGSPLHF; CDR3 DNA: TGTGCCAGCAGTGAGGTTGGCAGGGAGGGTTCACCCCTCCACTTT
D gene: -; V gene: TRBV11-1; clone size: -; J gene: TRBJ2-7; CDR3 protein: CASSLALQGRGYEQYF; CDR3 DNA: TGTGCCAGCAGCTTAGCCCTACAGGGAAGGGGCTACGAGCAGTACTTC
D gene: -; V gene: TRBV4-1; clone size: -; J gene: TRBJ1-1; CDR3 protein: CASSQLRRNTEAFF; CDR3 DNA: TGCGCCAGCAGCCAACTCCGTCGTAACACTGAAGCTTTCTTT
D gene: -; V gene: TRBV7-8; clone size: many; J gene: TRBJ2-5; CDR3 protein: CASSFRKETQYF; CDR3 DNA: TGTGCCAGCAGCTTCAGAAAAGAGACCCAGTACTTC
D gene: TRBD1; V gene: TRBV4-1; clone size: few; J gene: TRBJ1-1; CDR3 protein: CASSQGGQIEAFF; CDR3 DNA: TGCGCCAGCAGCCAAGGGGGACAGATTGAAGCTTTCTTT
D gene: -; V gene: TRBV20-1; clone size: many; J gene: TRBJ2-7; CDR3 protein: CSASQDRGYEQYF; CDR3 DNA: TGCAGTGCTAGTCAAGACCGGGGGTACGAGCAGTACTTC
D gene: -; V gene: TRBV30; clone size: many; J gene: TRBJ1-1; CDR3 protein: CAWSVTYLNTEAFF; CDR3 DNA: TGTGCCTGGAGTGTAACCTATTTGAACACTGAAGCTTTCTTT
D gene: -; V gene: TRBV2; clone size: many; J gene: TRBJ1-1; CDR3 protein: CASTKDRSANTEAFF; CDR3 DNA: TGTGCCAGCACCAAAGACAGGTCTGCGAACACTGAAGCTTTCTTT
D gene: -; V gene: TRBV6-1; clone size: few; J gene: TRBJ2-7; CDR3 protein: CASNNGRPYEQYF; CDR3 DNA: TGTGCCAGCAACAACGGGCGACCCTACGAGCAGTACTTC
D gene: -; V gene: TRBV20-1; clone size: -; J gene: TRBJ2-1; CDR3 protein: CSAGPGTYNEQFF; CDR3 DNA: TGCAGTGCTGGACCCGGGACCTACAATGAGCAGTTCTTC
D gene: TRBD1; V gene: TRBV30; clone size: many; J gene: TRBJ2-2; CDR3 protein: CAWAGTANTGELFF; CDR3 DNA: TGTGCCTGGGCCGGGACAGCGAACACCGGGGAGCTGTTTTTT
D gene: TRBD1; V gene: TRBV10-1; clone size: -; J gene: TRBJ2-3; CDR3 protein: CASSASGTGHADTQYF; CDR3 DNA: TGCGCCAGCAGTGCGTCCGGGACAGGGCATGCAGATACGCAGTATTTT
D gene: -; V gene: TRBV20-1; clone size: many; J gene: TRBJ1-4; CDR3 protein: CSARDHRAEKLFF; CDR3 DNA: TGCAGTGCTAGAGATCACAGGGCTGAAAAACTGTTTTTT
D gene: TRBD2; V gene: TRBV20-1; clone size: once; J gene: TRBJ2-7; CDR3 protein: CSAPGTSITYEQYF; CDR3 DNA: TGCAGTGCACCCGGGACTAGCATCACGTACGAGCAGTACTTC
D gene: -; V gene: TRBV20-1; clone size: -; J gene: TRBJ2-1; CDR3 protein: CSAPGPSYNEQFF; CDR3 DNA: TGCAGTGCGCCGGGACCTTCCTACAATGAGCAGTTCTTC
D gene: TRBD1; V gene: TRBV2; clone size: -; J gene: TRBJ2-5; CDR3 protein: CAGSVLGQKEETQYF; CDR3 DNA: TGTGCCGGCAGTGTTTTGGGACAGAAAGAAGAGACCCAGTACTTC
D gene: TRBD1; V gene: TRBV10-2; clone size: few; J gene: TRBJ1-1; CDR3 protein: CASSDRGVTEAFF; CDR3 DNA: TGCGCCAGCAGTGACAGGGGGGTCACTGAAGCTTTCTTT
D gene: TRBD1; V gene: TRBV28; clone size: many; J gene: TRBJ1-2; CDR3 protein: CASSVTRTGGSYGYTF; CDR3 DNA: TGTGCCAGCAGTGTTACGAGGACAGGGGGCAGCTATGGCTACACCTTC
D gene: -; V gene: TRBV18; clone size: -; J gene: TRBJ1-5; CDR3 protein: CASSPAPYAEPQHF; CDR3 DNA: TGTGCCAGCTCACCCGCACCTTACGCGGAGCCCCAGCATTTT
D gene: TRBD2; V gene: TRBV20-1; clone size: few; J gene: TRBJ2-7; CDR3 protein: CSASLGLVGNEQYF; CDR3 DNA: TGCAGTGCTAGCCTAGGACTAGTTGGTAACGAGCAGTACTTC
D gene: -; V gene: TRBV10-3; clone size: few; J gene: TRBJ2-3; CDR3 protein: CAISVATEYTDTQYF; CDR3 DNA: TGTGCCATCAGCGTGGCGACAGAATACACAGATACGCAGTATTTT
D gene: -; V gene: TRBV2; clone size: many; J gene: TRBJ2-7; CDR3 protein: CASSGGGPEQYF; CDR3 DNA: TGTGCCAGCAGTGGGGGAGGCCCCGAGCAGTACTTC
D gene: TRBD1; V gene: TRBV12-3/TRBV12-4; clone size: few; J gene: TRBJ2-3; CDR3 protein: CASHPLGQPSTDTQYF; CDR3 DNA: TGTGCCAGCCACCCTTTGGGACAGCCTAGCACAGATACGCAGTATTTT
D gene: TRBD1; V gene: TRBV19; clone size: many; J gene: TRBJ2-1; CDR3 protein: CASSPTGGGSSYNEQFF; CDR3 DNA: TGTGCCAGTAGTCCTACAGGGGGCGGGAGCTCCTACAATGAGCAGTTCTTC
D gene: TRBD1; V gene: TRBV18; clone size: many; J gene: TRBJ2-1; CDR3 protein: CASSPGTGTYNEQFF; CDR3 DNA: TGTGCCAGCTCACCTGGGACAGGGACCTACAATGAGCAGTTCTTC
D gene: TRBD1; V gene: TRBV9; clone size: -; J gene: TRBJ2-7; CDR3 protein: CASSVRGLEGGEQYF; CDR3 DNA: TGTGCCAGCAGCGTAAGGGGGCTTGAAGGAGGCGAGCAGTACTTC
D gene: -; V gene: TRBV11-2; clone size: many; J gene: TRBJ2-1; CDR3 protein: CASSLWTSSYNEQFF; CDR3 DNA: TGTGCCAGCAGCTTATGGACAAGCTCCTACAATGAGCAGTTCTTC
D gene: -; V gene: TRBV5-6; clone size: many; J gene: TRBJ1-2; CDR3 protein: CASSLGEKTMAISF; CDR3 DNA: TGTGCCAGCAGCTTGGGGGAGAAAACTATGGCTATTTCCTTC